The 20 T cell receptor beta chains below come from one sample, sequenced in a study of cytomegalovirus exposure and HLA in healthy donors. Vbeta (60) and Jbeta (13) primers were used in the PCR. TCRdb keeps only in-frame clones here, not all; method: immunoSEQ multiplex PCR. In the table there are approximately 110,000 clones, 76% of which are singletons. The sample comprised PBMCs. These receptors came from a man in his fifties or sixties in good health and CMV-seronegative.

The rearrangement uses TRBV19 and TRBJ2-5; D unclear. The CDR3 has 13 amino acids. Per germline, CDR1 LNHDA and CDR2 SQIVND (reference sequence). Trimming removed 3 bases from V and 1 base from J, with 6 bases in between. CDR3 sequence: CASSIDTQETQYF. For the CDR3, the DNA is TGTGCCAGTAGTATCGACACCCAAGAGACCCAGTACTTC.

The V call is TRBV7-2, the J call TRBJ1-2; the D is unclear. Trimming stripped 5 bases from V and 5 bases from J, with 15 bases between. Per germline, CDR1 SGHTA and CDR2 FQGNSA. The CDR3 has 14 residues. CDR3 coding DNA: TGTGCCAGCAGCGACTCTGCGACCGGGTATGGCTACACCTTC. It codes for CASSDSATGYGYTF. The whole variable domain, remainder taken from reference TRBV7-2 and TRBJ1-2, is GAGVSQSPSNKVTEKGKDVELRCDPISGHTALYWYRQSLGQGLEFLIYFQGNSAPDKSGLPSDRFSAERTGGSVSTLTIQRTQQEDSAVYLCASSDSATGYGYTFGSGTRLTVV.

The V gene is TRBV7-9, the J gene TRBJ2-5, with TRBD1 as a possible D gene (6 bases). This CDR3 region has 14 residues. With 4 bases removed from V and 3 bases from J, the gap between germline ends came to 12 bases. Germline values: CDR1 SEHNR, CDR2 FQNEAQ (reference sequence). CDR3 region: CASSSRGGEETQYF. In nucleotides, the CDR3 is TGTGCCAGCAGCTCCCGAGGGGGAGAAGAGACCCAGTACTTC.

This clone has just one count. V and J are TRBV6-5 and TRBJ1-4; D may be TRBD1 (6 bases). The germline V gene encodes CDR1 MNHEY and CDR2 SVGAGI. This CDR3 comprises 15 residues. Deletions cut 0 bases from V and 8 bases from J, with 13 bases between. The CDR3 sequence is CASSYSTGRTEKLFF. CDR3 bases: TGTGCCAGCAGTTACTCGACAGGAAGGACGGAAAAACTGTTTTTT.

V and J are TRBV15 and TRBJ2-1, with 8 bases matching TRBD2. J lost 3 bases, V lost 3 bases, and 10 bases had no gene match. The CDR3 loop spans 17 amino acids. The germline V gene has CDR1 LNHNV and CDR2 YYDKDF (reference sequence). The CDR3 loop reads CATSRGESGGYYNEQFF. DNA for the CDR3: TGTGCCACCAGCAGGGGAGAGAGCGGGGGATACTACAATGAGCAGTTCTTC.

The rearrangement uses TRBV28 and TRBJ1-2; TRBD1 might be the D (5 bases). Germline CDR1 and CDR2: MDHEN and SYDVKM. The CDR3 sequence is 15 residues long. V was shortened by 5 bases and J by 3 bases, with 16 bases between the two germline ends. Here the CDR3 reads CASSPGGTEHYGYTF. CDR3 nucleotides: TGTGCCAGCAGTCCGGGGGGGACGGAGCACTATGGCTACACCTTC.

This rearrangement joins TRBV7-8 to TRBJ2-7, with D tentatively TRBD1 (6 bases). Germline V gene data show CDR1 as SGHVS and CDR2 as FQNEAQ. CDR3 size: 14 residues. Trimming cost V 3 bases and J 6 bases, with 15 bases left between them. CDR3 protein: CASSLPGDLSEQYF. CDR3 sequence (DNA): TGTGCCAGCAGCTTGCCAGGGGATCTTAGCGAGCAGTACTTC.

There are a few counts of this clone. The chain uses TRBV30 and TRBJ2-2; 8 bases map to TRBD1. Per germline, CDR1 GTSNPN and CDR2 SVGIG (reference sequence). This CDR3 is 14 amino acids long. The J segment lost 4 bases and the V segment lost 0 bases, leaving 1 base of the junction unmatched. CDR3 loop: CAWSVTGVTGELFF. In nucleotides, the CDR3 is TGTGCCTGGAGTGTGACAGGGGTCACCGGGGAGCTGTTTTTT.

The CDR3 is CASSQGAGGQQETQYF. CDR3 in DNA: TGTGCCAGCAGCCAAGGGGCGGGGGGGCAGCAAGAGACCCAGTACTTC. The chain employs TRBV4-2 and TRBJ2-5; the match to TRBD2 covers 9 bases. Germline CDR1 is LGHNA and CDR2 is YNFKEQ. CDR3 size: 16 residues. V shed 1 base and J 2 bases; nucleotides not matched to a gene: 5.

The genes are TRBV7-9 and TRBJ1-1, with 7 bases lining up with TRBD1. The germline V gene has CDR1 SEHNR and CDR2 FQNEAQ (reference sequence). This CDR3 region has 18 residues. The V gene end was trimmed by 0 bases and the J gene end by 1 base; junction bases not matched to a gene: 11. This chain's CDR3 is CASSLAGLTGTANTEAFF. CDR3 bases: TGTGCCAGCAGCTTAGCGGGCCTCACCGGGACAGCGAACACTGAAGCTTTCTTT.

The V and J genes are TRBV9 and TRBJ1-4; D is unclear. Per the germline V gene, CDR1 is SGDLS and CDR2 is YYNGEE. V shed 3 bases and J shed 4 bases, with 10 bases lying between them. CDR3 length: 14 residues. For the CDR3, the DNA is TGTGCCAGCAGCGAAAATAACTTTAATGAAAAACTGTTTTTT. It is translated as CASSENNFNEKLFF.

The gene calls are TRBV18 and TRBJ2-5, with 7 bases fitting TRBD1. Germline values: CDR1 KGHSH, CDR2 LQKENI. The CDR3 length is 14 residues. The trim removed 8 bases at V and 2 bases at J, leaving 8 bases unmatched. The CDR3 here is CASTQGRGQETQYF. Here the CDR3 DNA reads TGTGCCAGCACACAAGGCAGGGGGCAAGAGACCCAGTACTTC.

This chain connects TRBV10-1 to TRBJ2-5; the match to TRBD2 covers 14 bases. This CDR3 has 16 amino acids. In germline, CDR1 is WNHNN, CDR2 SYGVQD (reference sequence). Trimming cost V 4 bases and J 2 bases; bases outside gene matches: 3. CDR3 DNA: TGCGCCAGCAGTGGGGGACTAGCGGGGGAACAAGAGACCCAGTACTTC. Protein: CASSGGLAGEQETQYF.

The genes are TRBV14 and TRBJ2-3, with TRBD2 matching over 7 bases. From germline, CDR1 is SGHDN and CDR2 FVKESK. J lost 2 bases, V lost 0 bases, and 8 bases had no gene match. CDR3 length: 17 amino acids. The CDR3 loop reads CASSQDRASGITDTQYF. The CDR3 DNA follows: TGTGCCAGCAGCCAAGATCGGGCTAGCGGAATCACAGATACGCAGTATTTT.

The chain combines TRBV5-1 with TRBJ1-3; 7 nucleotides agree with TRBD1. Trimming removed 0 bases from V and 3 bases from J; junction bases left unmatched: 6. Per the germline V gene, CDR1 is SGHRS and CDR2 is YFSETQ. CDR3 size: 16 residues. The CDR3 loop reads CASSLGGGTNGNTIYF. In DNA, the CDR3 is TGCGCCAGCAGCTTGGGAGGGGGCACAAATGGAAACACCATATATTTT.

This rearrangement joins TRBV15 to TRBJ1-5; D is unresolved. The CDR3 extends over 15 amino acids. Germline-derived CDR1 and CDR2 are LNHNV and YYDKDF (reference sequence). The ends were cut back, 0 bases at V and 8 bases at J, with 14 bases in the middle. DNA for the CDR3: TGTGCCACCAGCAGAGATAGAGGGTATCTGGAGCCCCAGCATTTT. Translating it yields CATSRDRGYLEPQHF.

V is TRBV30 and J is TRBJ2-7; TRBD2 aligns across 10 bases. This CDR3 spans 12 amino acids. The germline V gene has CDR1 GTSNPN and CDR2 SVGIG (reference sequence). V shed 5 bases and J 4 bases; nucleotides not matched to a gene: 2. The CDR3 sequence: CAWSSGGYEQYF. In DNA form, the CDR3 reads TGTGCCTGGTCTAGCGGGGGATACGAGCAGTACTTC.

This sequence joins TRBV4-3 and TRBJ2-1; 8 bases match TRBD1. CDR3 length equals 15 residues. With 1 base clipped from V and 2 bases from J, the junction kept 1 base outside the gene matches. The germline gives CDR1 LGHNA, CDR2 YSLEER. The CDR3 bases are TGCGCCAGCAGCCAAGGGACAGGGCCCTACAATGAGCAGTTCTTC. As protein: CASSQGTGPYNEQFF.

In this sample, this clone turned up a few times. The CDR3 nucleotides read TGTGCCAGCAGCTTGGACAGGGGCACTGAAGCTTTCTTT. This codes for CASSLDRGTEAFF. The rearrangement joins TRBV7-2 to TRBJ1-1; 9 bases align to TRBD1. The CDR3 is 13 residues long. Germline V gives CDR1 SGHTA, CDR2 FQGNSA. After removal of 3 bases from V and 4 bases from J, the junction contained 0 bases not matched to a gene.

The chain uses TRBV7-8 and TRBJ1-4, with 8 nucleotides matching TRBD1. This CDR3 has 14 amino acids. In germline, CDR1 is SGHVS, CDR2 FQNEAQ. Germline trimming cut 2 bases from V and 8 bases from J; bases unmatched to any gene: 4. This chain's CDR3 is CASSLQGAGEKLFF. Here the CDR3 DNA reads TGTGCCAGCAGCTTACAGGGGGCGGGAGAAAAACTGTTTTTT.